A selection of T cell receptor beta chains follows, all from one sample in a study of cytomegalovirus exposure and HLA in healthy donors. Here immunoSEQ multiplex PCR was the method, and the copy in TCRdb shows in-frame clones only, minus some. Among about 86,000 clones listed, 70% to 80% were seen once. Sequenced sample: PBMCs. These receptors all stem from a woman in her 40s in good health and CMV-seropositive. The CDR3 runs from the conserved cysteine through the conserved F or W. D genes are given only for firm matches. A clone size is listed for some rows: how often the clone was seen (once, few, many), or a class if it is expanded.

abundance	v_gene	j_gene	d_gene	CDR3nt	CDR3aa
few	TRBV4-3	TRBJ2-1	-	TGCGCCAGCAGCCAAGAGAAAGGAGTCCACTCCTACAATGAGCAGTTCTTC	CASSQEKGVHSYNEQFF
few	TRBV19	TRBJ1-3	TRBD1	TGTGCCAGTAGGGGACAGACCTCTGGAAACACCATATATTTT	CASRGQTSGNTIYF
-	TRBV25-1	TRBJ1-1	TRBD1	TGTGCCAGCAATCGACAGGGAAGTACTGAAGCTTTCTTT	CASNRQGSTEAFF
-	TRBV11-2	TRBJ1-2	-	TGTGCCAGCAGGTTGTCGGGTTTTGGCTACACCTTC	CASRLSGFGYTF
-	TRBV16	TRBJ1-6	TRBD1	TGTGCCAGCAGCCAGACGGTAGGACAGGAGGAGAATTCACCCCTCCACTTT	CASSQTVGQEENSPLHF
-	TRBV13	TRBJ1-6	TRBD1	TGTGCCAGCAGCGAAAGGACAGGGGATTCACCCCTCCACTTT	CASSERTGDSPLHF
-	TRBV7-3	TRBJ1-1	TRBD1	TGTGCCAGCAGCTTAATGCAGGGGGTCCGCACTGAAGCTTTCTTT	CASSLMQGVRTEAFF
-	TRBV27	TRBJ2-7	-	TGTGCCAGCAGTTTAGGAGGGTTTGGCTACGAGCAGTACTTC	CASSLGGFGYEQYF
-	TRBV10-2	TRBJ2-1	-	TGCGCCAGCAGTGTCCTTCCAGTAGCCATCTACAATGAGCAGTTCTTC	CASSVLPVAIYNEQFF
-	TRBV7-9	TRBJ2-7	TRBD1	TGTGCCAGCAGCCAGGGGGCCTACGAGCAGTACTTC	CASSQGAYEQYF
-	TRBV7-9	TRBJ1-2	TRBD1	TGTGCCAGCAGCTTAGGGGACAGGGGATTCGCCCCGGGGTATGGCTACACCTTC	CASSLGDRGFAPGYGYTF
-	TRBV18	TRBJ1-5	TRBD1	TGTGCCAGCTCACGGGGACAGACATATAGCAATCAGCCCCAGCATTTT	CASSRGQTYSNQPQHF
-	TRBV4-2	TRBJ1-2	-	TGTGCCAGCAGCCAAGATCGGGTGTGGCTTCGCGGCTACACCTTC	CASSQDRVWLRGYTF
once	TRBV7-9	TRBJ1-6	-	TGTGCCAGCAGCGTAGGGGAGGGGGCCCTCCACTTT	CASSVGEGALHF
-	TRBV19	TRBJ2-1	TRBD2	TGTGCCAGTACTAGCGGTAACCCTGCGGGGCAGTTCTTC	CASTSGNPAGQFF
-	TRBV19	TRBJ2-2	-	TGTGCCAGTAGTCTAAGCGGGGAGCTGTTTTTT	CASSLSGELFF
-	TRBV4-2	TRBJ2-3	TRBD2	TGTGCCAGCAGCCAGACTAGCGGGGGGGCAGATACGCAGTATTTT	CASSQTSGGADTQYF
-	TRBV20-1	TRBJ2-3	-	TGCAGTGCTGAGATTACAGATACGCAGTATTTT	CSAEITDTQYF
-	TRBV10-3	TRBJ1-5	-	TGTGCCATCAGCGGTGGGGGCGAACAGCCCCAGCATTTT	CAISGGGEQPQHF
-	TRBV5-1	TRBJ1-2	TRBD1	TGCGCCAGCAGCTTGGACCCTTCACAGGGGGCGGGTGGCTACACCTTC	CASSLDPSQGAGGYTF
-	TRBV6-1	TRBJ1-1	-	TGTGCCAGCAGTGAAGTAGTGAACACTGAAGCTTTCTTT	CASSEVVNTEAFF
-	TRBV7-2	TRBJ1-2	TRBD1	TGTGCCAGCAGCTCCCGGACAGGGGAAGATGGCTACACCTTC	CASSSRTGEDGYTF
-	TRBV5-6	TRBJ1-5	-	TGTGCCAGCAGCATGCGGCCAGGGATCAATCAGCCCCAGCATTTT	CASSMRPGINQPQHF
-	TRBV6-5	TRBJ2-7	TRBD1	TGTGCCAGCCGTCCGGACAGGGGGCCCTACGAGCAGTACTTC	CASRPDRGPYEQYF
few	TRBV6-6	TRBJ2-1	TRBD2	TGTGCCAGCAGTCAAACGAGGGCGGGAGGACGCAATGAGCAGTTCTTC	CASSQTRAGGRNEQFF
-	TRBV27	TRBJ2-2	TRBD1	TGTGCCAGCAGTTACGCGACAGGGGCGAACGTGTACGGGGAGCTGTTTTTT	CASSYATGANVYGELFF
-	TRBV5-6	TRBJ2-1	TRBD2	TGTGCCAGCAGCTACGCCGGGACTAGCAAATACAATGAGCAGTTCTTC	CASSYAGTSKYNEQFF
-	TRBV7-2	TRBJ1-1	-	TGTGCCAGCAGCTTAGGTGGAGATGAAGCTTTCTTT	CASSLGGDEAFF
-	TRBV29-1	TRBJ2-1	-	TGCAGCGCCTGCCGCGGGACTCGCCACAATGAGCAGTTCTTC	CSACRGTRHNEQFF
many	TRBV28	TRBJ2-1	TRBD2	TGTGCCAGCAGTCTTAGCGGGACATACAATGAGCAGTTCTTC	CASSLSGTYNEQFF
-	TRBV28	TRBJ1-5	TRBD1	TGTGCCAGCAGTTTTGGGACAGCTCATAGCAATCAGCCCCAGCATTTT	CASSFGTAHSNQPQHF
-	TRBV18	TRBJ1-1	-	TGTGCCAGCTCACCCACGAACAGACCGAACACTGAAGCTTTCTTT	CASSPTNRPNTEAFF
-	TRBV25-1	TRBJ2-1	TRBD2	TGTGCCAGCAGTGACCGAGCGGGACTAGCGGGGGGCACCGGTGAGCAGTTCTTC	CASSDRAGLAGGTGEQFF
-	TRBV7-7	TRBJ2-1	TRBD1	TGTGCTAGCAGCTCGCGGGACAGGGGGCTCAGTGAGCAGTTCTTC	CASSSRDRGLSEQFF
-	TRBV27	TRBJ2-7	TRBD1	TGTGCCAGCAGAGTGACAGGGGGCACCTACGAGCAGTACTTC	CASRVTGGTYEQYF